The subject of this entry is one T cell receptor (beta chain). This sample is drawn from a study of blood T cell repertoires in COVID-19. About the research overall: Some COVID-19 samples were acute and others convalescent; all came from the United States, Italy and Spain. PBMCs, B-cell-depleted T cells, or T cells provided the cDNA or gDNA that made up the material.

With V trimmed by 4 bases and J by 6 bases, 5 bases remained unmatched. Germline CDR1 is SNHLY and CDR2 is FYNNEI. The CDR3 totals 15 residues. Cohort assignment relied on participant-reported clinical history. Original handling: Nucleated cell number was recorded as an estimate derived from reference gene primer amplification. Libraries were prepared by immunoSEQ multiplex PCR; TCRdb keeps only in-frame clonotypes and omits some of them. D and trimming come from the DNA, and the V and J calls and clone size come from that table. This sample has 150,000 to 200,000 clones, with 80% to 85% found just once.

This rearrangement joins TRBV2 to TRBJ2-2; 10 bases fit TRBD2. The sample was PBMCs or T cells enriched from blood (not recorded which). This sequence was found in a man in his 70s who had been exposed to COVID-19. The CDR3 DNA reads TGTGCCAGCAGTGCCCTAGCGGGAGTGGCCGGGGAGCTGTTTTTT. Its translation is CASSALAGVAGELFF.